This TCR beta chain was sequenced for a study of CD8 T cells in Susac syndrome. Background on the study: Within the sequenced group of Susac syndrome patients, five or six showed active disease and roughly 8 were in remission. Each patient with Susac syndrome, at the time of blood draw, was therapy-naive, on corticosteroids, or on intravenous immunoglobulin alone.

TEMRA cells were FACS-enriched, with CD8+ and CD4+ T cells isolated negatively. Random hexamers served to reverse transcribe roughly 0.5 to 1 ug RNA. Multiplex immunoSEQ PCR targeted 54 Vbeta and 13 Jbeta TCR beta segments. TCRdb analysed the immunoSEQ multiplex PCR reads with MiXCR anew, one entry per CDR3 protein. The sample lists over 120,000 distinct CDR3 sequences, 95% occurring once. This CDR3 region has 16 residues. Germline CDR1 and CDR2: SGHDT and YYEEEE. The junction had 5 bases not matched to a gene; V was cut back by 3 bases and J by 5 bases. The V and J genes are TRBV5-6 and TRBJ2-2, with 12 bases matching TRBD2. The clonotype was recovered from a human donor with Susac syndrome. The sample comprised CD4+ T cells from PBMCs. The CDR3 nucleotides read TGTGCCAGCAGCTCGCTAGCGGGGGGGCCTACCGGGGAGCTGTTTTTT. It codes for CASSSLAGGPTGELFF.